One T cell receptor (beta chain) is described in this entry. Assay: immunoSEQ multiplex PCR; the TCRdb copy retains only in-frame clones and omits some. The table lists 40,000 to 60,000 clones, roughly 80% of them singletons. The data are from a study of radiotherapy plus CTLA-4 blockade in lung cancer. Patients had chemo-refractory metastatic non-small-cell lung cancer and received focal radiation plus CTLA-4 blockade that used ipilimumab. The input for sequencing was peripheral blood, taken from a patient treated with radiotherapy plus ipilimumab. This receptor was taken from a human donor with non-small cell lung cancer who had stable disease on radiotherapy plus ipilimumab.

The CDR3 DNA follows: TGTGCCAGCAGCTTAACGACAGTGAGCTCCTACAATGAGCAGTTCTTC. Amino acids: CASSLTTVSSYNEQFF. The chain employs TRBV7-3 and TRBJ2-1; D may be TRBD1 (5 bases). The CDR3 is 16 residues long. The V gene's germline CDR1 is SGHTA and CDR2 FQGTGA. V was cut by 0 bases and J by 0 bases, with 9 bases left in between.